This T cell receptor beta chain was retrieved from a study of OX40 agonist ivuxolimab in advanced cancers. Overall study: Ivuxolimab, an antibody acting as an agonist of OX40 (CD134), was used to treat patients.

In the case of this clone: The antigen remains unidentified.

CDR1 SQVTM and CDR2 ANQGSEA come from the germline V gene. After removal of 6 bases from V and 2 bases from J, the junction contained 2 bases not matched to a gene. CDR3 length: 13 amino acids. Study conclusions and caveats: A proportion of nonresponders additionally exhibited low normalized T-cell clonal expansion. The average count of expanded clones was higher among CD8+ T cells than among CD4+. CD4+ and CD8+ T cells in blood underwent clonal expansion by week 6 at 0.1 to 3.0 mg/kg.

Method: immunoSEQ multiplex PCR; TCRdb's copy keeps in-frame clones and lacks some. The table lists tens of thousands of clones, almost 95% of them singletons. Sequences were derived from CD4+ or CD8+ T cells sorted from blood, sampled in a trial of the OX40 agonist ivuxolimab. The chain recombines TRBV29-1 with TRBJ2-7; 12 nucleotides align to TRBD1. The sequence came from an adult with an advanced solid tumor such as melanoma, head and neck, liver or kidney cancer. As DNA, the CDR3 is TGCAGCGTCCGGGACAGGGGGCCCTACGAGCAGTACTTC. This encodes CSVRDRGPYEQYF.